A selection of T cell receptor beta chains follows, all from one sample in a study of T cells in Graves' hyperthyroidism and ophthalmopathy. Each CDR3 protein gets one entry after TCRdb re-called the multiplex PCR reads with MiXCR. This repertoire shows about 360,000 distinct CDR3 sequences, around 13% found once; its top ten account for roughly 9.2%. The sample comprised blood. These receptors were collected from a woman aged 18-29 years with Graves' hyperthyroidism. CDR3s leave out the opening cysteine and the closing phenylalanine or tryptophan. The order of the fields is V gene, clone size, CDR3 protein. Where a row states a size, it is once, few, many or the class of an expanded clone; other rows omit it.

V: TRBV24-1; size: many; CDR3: ATSDGTDPSYEQY
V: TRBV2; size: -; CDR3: ASSLQGAAPEAF
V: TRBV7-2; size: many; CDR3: ASSIRQGKETQY
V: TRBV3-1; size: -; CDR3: ASTPERAGGYEQF
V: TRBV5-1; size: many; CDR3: ASSPGRLGKNEQY
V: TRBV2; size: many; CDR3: ASRQSVYSNQPQH
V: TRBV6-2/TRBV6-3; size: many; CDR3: ASSLGGTGSNEQF
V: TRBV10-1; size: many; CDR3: ASPRDGHSPLH
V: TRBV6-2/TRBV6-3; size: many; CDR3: ASSYRQGASTDTQY
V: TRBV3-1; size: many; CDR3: ASSQEVGTRGGYT
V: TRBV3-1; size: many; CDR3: ASSPDRDQPQH
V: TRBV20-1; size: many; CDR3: SANSGVGQPQH
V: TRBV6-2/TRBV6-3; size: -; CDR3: ASSTVPFDETQY
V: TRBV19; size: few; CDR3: ASTIRGMNTEAF
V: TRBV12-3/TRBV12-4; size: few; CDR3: ASSAFRYNEQF
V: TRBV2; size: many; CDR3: ASSEGGEASPLH
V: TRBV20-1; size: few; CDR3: SARDLSNRGYQPQH
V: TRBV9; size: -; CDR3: ASSPQVGRYTGELF
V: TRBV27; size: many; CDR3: ASRKTRFEQF
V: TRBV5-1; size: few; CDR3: ASSLEGGTYNEQF
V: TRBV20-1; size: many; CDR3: SAREAGMNTEAF
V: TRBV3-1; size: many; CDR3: ASSQGWREGYNEQF
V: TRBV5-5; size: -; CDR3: ASSWDRENGELF